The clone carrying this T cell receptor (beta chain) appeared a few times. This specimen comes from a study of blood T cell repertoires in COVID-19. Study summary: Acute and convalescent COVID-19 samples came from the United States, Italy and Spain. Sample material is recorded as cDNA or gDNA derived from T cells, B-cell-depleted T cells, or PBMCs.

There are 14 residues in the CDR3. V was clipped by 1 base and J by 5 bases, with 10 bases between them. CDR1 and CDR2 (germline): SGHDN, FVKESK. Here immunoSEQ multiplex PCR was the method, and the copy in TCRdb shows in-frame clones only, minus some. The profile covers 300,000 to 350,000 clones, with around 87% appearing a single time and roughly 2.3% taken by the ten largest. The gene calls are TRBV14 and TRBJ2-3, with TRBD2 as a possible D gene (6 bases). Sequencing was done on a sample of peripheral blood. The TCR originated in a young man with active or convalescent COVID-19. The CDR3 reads CASSQVIGGDTQYF. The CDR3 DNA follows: TGTGCCAGCAGCCAAGTAATCGGGGGAGATACGCAGTATTTT.